A single T cell receptor beta chain is shown here with its context. Naive CD8 cells lacked CD45RO, underwent positive selection for CCR7 and left out terminally differentiated effector memory CD45RA+ cells. These data originate in a study of shared clonotypes between healthy human individuals. Only in-frame clones appear in the TCRdb table, and some are missing; sequencing was by immunoSEQ multiplex PCR. The data hold more than 2 million clones, with about 95% observed a single time. V was trimmed by 4 bases and J by 5 bases, leaving 17 bases between them. CDR3 size: 16 residues. The germline CDR1 and CDR2 sequences are MNHEY and SVGAGI.

J is TRBJ2-2 and V is TRBV6-5; D is ambiguous. The clonotype originates from a man aged 18 to 30 in good health. Sequencing was done on a sample of naive CD8+ T cells sorted from blood. The CDR3 sequence: CASSLYGVGGTGELFF. The CDR3 nucleotides are TGTGCCAGCAGTTTGTATGGGGTCGGCGGAACCGGGGAGCTGTTTTTT.